This TCR beta chain was captured by sequencing in a study of control samples from healthy donors and cancer patients. Using immunoSEQ multiplex PCR, the repertoire was profiled, and TCRdb retains in-frame clones only, with some absent. This sample has about 130,000 clones, with about nine tenths found just once. Trimming stripped 7 bases from V and 6 bases from J, with 15 bases between. The germline V gene encodes CDR1 WNHNN and CDR2 SYGVQD (reference sequence). This CDR3 is 13 amino acids long. This TCR was sampled from a man between 18 and 29 years old in good health. The sample consisted of blood. The J gene is TRBJ1-1, the V gene TRBV10-1; possibly TRBD1 for D (6 bases). The CDR3 sequence: CASMGQGSAEAFF. CDR3 nucleotide sequence: TGCGCCAGCATGGGGCAGGGGTCGGCTGAAGCTTTCTTT.